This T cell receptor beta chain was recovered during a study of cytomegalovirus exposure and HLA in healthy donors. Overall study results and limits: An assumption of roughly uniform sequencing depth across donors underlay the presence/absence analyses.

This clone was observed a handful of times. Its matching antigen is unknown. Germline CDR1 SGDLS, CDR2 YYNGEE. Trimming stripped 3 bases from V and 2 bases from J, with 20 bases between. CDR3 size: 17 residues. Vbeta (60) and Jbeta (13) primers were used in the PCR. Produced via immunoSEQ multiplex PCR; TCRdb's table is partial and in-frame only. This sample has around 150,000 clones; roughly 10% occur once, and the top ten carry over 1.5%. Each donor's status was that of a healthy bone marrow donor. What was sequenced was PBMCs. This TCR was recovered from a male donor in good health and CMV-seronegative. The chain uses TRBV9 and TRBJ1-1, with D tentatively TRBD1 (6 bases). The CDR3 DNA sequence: TGTGCCAGCAGCGAACTAGGAAAGGCAGGGGCAAACACTGAAGCTTTCTTT. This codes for CASSELGKAGANTEAFF.